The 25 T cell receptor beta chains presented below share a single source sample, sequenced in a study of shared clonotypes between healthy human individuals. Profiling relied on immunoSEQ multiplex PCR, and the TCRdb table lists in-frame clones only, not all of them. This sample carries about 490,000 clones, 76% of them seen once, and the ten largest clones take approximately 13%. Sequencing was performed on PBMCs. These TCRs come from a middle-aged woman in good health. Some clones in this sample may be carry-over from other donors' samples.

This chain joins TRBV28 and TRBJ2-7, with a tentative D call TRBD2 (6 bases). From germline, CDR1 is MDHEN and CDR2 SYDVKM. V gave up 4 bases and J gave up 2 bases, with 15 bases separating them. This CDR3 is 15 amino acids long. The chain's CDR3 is CASSSPGTAAYEQYF. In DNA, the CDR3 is TGTGCCAGCAGTTCCCCGGGGACTGCGGCCTACGAGCAGTACTTC.

CDR3 sequence: CATAKSSGSTGELFF. The CDR3 coding sequence is TGTGCCACCGCTAAATCTAGCGGGAGCACCGGGGAGCTGTTTTTT. V and J are TRBV7-3 and TRBJ2-2, with 10 bases matching TRBD2. The CDR3 runs to 15 residues. Germline CDR1 and CDR2: SGHTA and FQGTGA. J lost 4 bases, V lost 10 bases, and 9 bases had no gene match.

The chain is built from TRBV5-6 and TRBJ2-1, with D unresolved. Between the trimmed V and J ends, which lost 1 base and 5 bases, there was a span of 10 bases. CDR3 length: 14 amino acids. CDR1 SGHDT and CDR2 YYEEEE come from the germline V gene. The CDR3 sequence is CASSLYSYHNEQFF. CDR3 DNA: TGTGCCAGCAGCTTGTACAGCTACCACAATGAGCAGTTCTTC.

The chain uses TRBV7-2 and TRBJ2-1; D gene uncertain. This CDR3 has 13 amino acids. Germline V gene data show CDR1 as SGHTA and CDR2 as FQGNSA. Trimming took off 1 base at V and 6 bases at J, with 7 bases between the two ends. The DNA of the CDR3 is TGTGCCAGCAGCTTAGGTCGGGCCAATGAGCAGTTCTTC. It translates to CASSLGRANEQFF.

The CDR3 reads CASSQTRTSGYTGELFF. The CDR3 nucleotides are TGTGCCAGCAGCCAAACAAGGACTAGCGGTTACACCGGGGAGCTGTTTTTT. The J gene is TRBJ2-2, the V gene TRBV7-3; 10 bases align to TRBD2. The CDR3 is 17 residues long. The germline gives CDR1 SGHTA, CDR2 FQGTGA. Germline trimming cut 5 bases from V and 3 bases from J; bases unmatched to any gene: 9.

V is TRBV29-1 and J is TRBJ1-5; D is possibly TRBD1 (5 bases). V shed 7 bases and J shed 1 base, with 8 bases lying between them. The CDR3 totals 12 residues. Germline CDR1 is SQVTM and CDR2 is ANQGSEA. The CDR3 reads CSGGDSNQPQHF. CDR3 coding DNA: TGCAGCGGGGGGGACAGCAATCAGCCCCAGCATTTT.

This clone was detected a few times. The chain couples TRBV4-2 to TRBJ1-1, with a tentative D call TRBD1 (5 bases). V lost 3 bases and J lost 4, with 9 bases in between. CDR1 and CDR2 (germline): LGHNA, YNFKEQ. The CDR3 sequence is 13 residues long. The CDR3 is CASSQEQVTEAFF. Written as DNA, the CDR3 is TGTGCCAGCAGCCAGGAACAGGTCACTGAAGCTTTCTTT.

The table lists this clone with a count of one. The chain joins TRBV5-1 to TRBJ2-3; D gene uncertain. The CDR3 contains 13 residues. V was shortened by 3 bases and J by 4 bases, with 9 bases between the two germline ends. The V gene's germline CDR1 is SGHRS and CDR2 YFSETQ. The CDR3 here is CASSSTPSDTQYF. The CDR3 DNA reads TGCGCCAGCAGCTCAACTCCCTCAGATACGCAGTATTTT.

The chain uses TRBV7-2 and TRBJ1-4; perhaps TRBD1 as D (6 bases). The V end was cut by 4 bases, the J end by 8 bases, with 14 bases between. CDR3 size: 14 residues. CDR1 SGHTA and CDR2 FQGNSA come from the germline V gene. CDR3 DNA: TGTGCCAGCAGCTGGACAGTCGCGGGGGAAAAACTGTTTTTT. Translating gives CASSWTVAGEKLFF.

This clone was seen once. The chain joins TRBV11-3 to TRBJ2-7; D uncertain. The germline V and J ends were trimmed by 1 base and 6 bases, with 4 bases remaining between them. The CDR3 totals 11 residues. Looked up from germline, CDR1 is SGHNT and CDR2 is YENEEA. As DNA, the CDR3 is TGTGCCAGCAGCTTAGTAGCCGAGCAGTACTTC. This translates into CASSLVAEQYF.

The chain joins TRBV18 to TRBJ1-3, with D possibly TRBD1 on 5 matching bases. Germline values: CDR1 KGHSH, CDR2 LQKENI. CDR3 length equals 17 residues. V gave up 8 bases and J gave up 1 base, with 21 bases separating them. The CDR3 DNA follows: TGTGCCAGCGCGTTGACGGGGGTAGAAAGATCTGGAAACACCATATATTTT. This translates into CASALTGVERSGNTIYF.

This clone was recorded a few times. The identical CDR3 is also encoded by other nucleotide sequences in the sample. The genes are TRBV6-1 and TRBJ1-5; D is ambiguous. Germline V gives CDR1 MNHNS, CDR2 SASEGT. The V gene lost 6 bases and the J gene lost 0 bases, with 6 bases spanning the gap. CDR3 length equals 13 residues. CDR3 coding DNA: TGTGCCAGCAGCGGCGGTAGCAATCAGCCCCAGCATTTT. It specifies CASSGGSNQPQHF.

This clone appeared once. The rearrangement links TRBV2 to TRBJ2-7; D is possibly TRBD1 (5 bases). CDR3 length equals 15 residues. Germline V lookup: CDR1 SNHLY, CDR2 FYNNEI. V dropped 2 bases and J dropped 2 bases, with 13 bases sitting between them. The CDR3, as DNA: TGTGCCAGCAGTGAATTAGGGGTCACCGCCTACGAGCAGTACTTC. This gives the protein CASSELGVTAYEQYF.

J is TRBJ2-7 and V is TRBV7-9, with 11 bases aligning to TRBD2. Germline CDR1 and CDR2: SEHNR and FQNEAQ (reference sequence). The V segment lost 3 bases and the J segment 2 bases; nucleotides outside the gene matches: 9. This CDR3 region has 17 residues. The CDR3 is CASSFISGTSGTYEQYF. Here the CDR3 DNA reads TGTGCCAGCAGCTTCATATCCGGGACTAGCGGCACCTACGAGCAGTACTTC.

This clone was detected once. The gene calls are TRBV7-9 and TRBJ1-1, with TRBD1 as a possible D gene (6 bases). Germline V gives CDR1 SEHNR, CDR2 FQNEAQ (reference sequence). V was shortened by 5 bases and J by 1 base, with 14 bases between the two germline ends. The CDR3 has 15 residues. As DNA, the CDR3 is TGTGCCAGCAGCCTCCAAGGGGGACAGAACACTGAAGCTTTCTTT. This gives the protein CASSLQGGQNTEAFF.

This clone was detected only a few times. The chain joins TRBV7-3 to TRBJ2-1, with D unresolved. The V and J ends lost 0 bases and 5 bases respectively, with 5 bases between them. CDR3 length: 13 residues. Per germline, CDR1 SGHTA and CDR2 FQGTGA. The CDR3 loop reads CASSLTKDNEQFF. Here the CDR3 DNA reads TGTGCCAGCAGCTTAACGAAGGACAATGAGCAGTTCTTC.

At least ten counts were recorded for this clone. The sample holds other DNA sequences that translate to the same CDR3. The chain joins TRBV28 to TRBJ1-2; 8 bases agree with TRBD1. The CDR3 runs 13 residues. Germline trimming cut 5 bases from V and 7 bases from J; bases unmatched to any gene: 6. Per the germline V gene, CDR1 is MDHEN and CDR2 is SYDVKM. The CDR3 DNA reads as TGTGCCAGCAGTCGGACAGGGCCAGGTGGCTACACCTTC. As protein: CASSRTGPGGYTF.

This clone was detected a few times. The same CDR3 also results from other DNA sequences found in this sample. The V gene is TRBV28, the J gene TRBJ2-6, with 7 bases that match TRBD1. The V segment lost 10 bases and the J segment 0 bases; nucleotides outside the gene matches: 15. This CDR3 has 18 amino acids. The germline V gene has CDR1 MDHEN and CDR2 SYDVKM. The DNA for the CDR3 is TGTGCCACCACCGAGGAGCTGGGACAGAGCTCTGGGGCCAACGTCCTGACTTTC. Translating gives CATTEELGQSSGANVLTF.

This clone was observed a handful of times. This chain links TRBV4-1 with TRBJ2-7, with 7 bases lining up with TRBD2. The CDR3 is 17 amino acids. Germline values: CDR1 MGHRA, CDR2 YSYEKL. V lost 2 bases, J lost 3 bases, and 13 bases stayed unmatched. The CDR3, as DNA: TGCGCCAGCAGCCAAAGACTAGCCCACTTGAATAGCTACGAGCAGTACTTC. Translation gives CASSQRLAHLNSYEQYF.

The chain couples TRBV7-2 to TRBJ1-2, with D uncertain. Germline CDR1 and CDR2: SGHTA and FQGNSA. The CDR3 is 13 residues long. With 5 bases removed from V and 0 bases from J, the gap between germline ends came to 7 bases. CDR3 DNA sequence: TGTGCCAGCAGCCCCGGATCTAACTATGGCTACACCTTC. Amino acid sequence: CASSPGSNYGYTF.

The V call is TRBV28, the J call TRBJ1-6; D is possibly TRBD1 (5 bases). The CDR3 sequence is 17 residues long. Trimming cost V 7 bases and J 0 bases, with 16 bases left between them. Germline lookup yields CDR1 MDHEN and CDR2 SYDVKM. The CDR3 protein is CASTQRGTRSYNSPLHF. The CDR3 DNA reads TGTGCCAGCACTCAACGGGGCACCCGCTCCTATAATTCACCCCTCCACTTT.

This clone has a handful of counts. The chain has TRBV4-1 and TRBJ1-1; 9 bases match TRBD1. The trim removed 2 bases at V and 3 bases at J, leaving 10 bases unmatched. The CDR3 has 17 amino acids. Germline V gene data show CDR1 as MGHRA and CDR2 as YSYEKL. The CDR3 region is CASSQTPATGGDTEAFF. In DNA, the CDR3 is TGCGCCAGCAGCCAAACCCCTGCGACAGGGGGAGACACTGAAGCTTTCTTT.

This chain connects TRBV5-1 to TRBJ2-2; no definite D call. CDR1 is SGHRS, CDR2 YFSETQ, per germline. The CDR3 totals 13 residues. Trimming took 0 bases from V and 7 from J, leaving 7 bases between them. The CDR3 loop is CASSLESYGELFF. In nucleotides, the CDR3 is TGCGCCAGCAGCTTGGAATCATACGGGGAGCTGTTTTTT.

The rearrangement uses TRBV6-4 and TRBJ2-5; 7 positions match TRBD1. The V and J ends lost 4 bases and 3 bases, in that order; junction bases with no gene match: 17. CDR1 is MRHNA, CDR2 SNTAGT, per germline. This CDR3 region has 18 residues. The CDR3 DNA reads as TGTGCCAGCAGTGTATTCCACCGGGACAGAAGGTCGGAAGAGACCCAGTACTTC. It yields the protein CASSVFHRDRRSEETQYF.

The chain's CDR3 is CASSEAQSYQPQHF. CDR3 in DNA: TGTGCCAGCAGTGAAGCACAGTCCTATCAGCCCCAGCATTTT. The rearrangement uses TRBV6-1 and TRBJ1-5; D is ambiguous. V lost 0 bases and J lost 5, with 8 bases in between. Looked up from germline, CDR1 is MNHNS and CDR2 is SASEGT. There are 14 residues in the CDR3.